This T cell receptor beta chain was captured in a study of shared clonotypes between healthy human individuals. Germline V gene lookup returns CDR1 GTSNPN and CDR2 SVGIG (reference sequence). The CDR3 is 17 residues long. Bulk PBMC genomic DNA spanned ten immunoSEQ deep plates. The table came from immunoSEQ multiplex PCR; TCRdb's copy has only in-frame clones and leaves some out. The sample records roughly 500,000 clones, approximately 80% being singletons. Sequencing was done on a sample of PBMCs. The clonotype comes from a middle-aged woman in good health. Some clones in this sample may be carry-over from other donors' samples. The chain carries TRBV30 and TRBJ2-5, with D possibly being TRBD1 or TRBD2 (5 bases each). With the DNA end fitting TRBJ2-7 better, the J assignment may be wrong. DNA for the CDR3: TGTGCCTGGAGGGGGGACCACGGGACGTTAAGACCCTACGAGCAGTACTTC. Translation gives CAWRGDHGTLRPYEQYF.